Below, 24 T cell receptor beta chains from the same sample are listed, as sequenced in a study of identical twins. Each CDR3 protein gets one entry after TCRdb re-called the 5' RACE reads with MiXCR. The data contain around 280,000 distinct CDR3 sequences, under 9% of them singletons. This sample was also put to use in a study of yellow fever vaccine responses in identical twins.

The source material was memory (CD45RO+) T cells sorted from blood. These receptors were collected from a woman younger than 35 in good health.

This clonotype was seen more than once but under ten times. The V gene is TRBV5-6, the J gene TRBJ2-5; possibly TRBD2 for D (6 bases). The V gene's germline CDR1 is SGHDT and CDR2 YYEEEE. The CDR3 is made up of 15 amino acids. Trimming removed 0 bases from V and 1 base from J, with 10 bases in between. This chain's CDR3 is CASSLVWRAQETQYF. CDR3 bases: TGTGCCAGCAGCTTGGTGTGGAGGGCCCAAGAGACCCAGTACTTC.

This clonotype was found a few times. V usage is TRBV3-1 and J usage is TRBJ1-1; D is possibly TRBD1 (5 bases). V was shortened by 3 bases and J by 0 bases, with 8 bases between the two germline ends. The CDR3 runs 14 residues. The V gene's germline CDR1 is LGHDT and CDR2 YNNKEL (reference sequence). DNA for the CDR3: TGTGCCAGCAGCCACGGACAATTGAACACTGAAGCTTTCTTT. Translation: CASSHGQLNTEAFF.

This clonotype was observed at least ten times. J is TRBJ2-3 and V is TRBV5-1; 7 bases match TRBD1. With 7 bases clipped from V and 0 bases from J, the junction kept 5 bases outside the gene matches. Germline values: CDR1 SGHRS, CDR2 YFSETQ. This CDR3 has 14 residues. DNA of the CDR3: TGCGCCAGCCAGACAGGGTTCAGCACAGATACGCAGTATTTT. This gives the protein CASQTGFSTDTQYF.

The table lists this clonotype with many counts. The chain links TRBV20-1 to TRBJ1-1, with D unresolved. The CDR3 consists of 13 residues. The V gene lost 3 bases and the J gene lost 0 bases, with 8 bases spanning the gap. CDR1 is DFQATT, CDR2 SNEGSKA, per germline (reference sequence). CDR3 in amino acids: CSASREMNTEAFF. The CDR3 bases are TGCAGTGCTAGTCGGGAAATGAACACTGAAGCTTTCTTT.

This clonotype was found many times. The chain links TRBV5-1 to TRBJ1-1; 8 bases map to TRBD1. Per the germline V gene, CDR1 is SGHRS and CDR2 is YFSETQ. J was trimmed by 6 bases and V by 2 bases; bases with no gene match: 12. CDR3 length: 16 residues. CDR3 DNA: TGCGCCAGCAGCTTTCCTATGACAGGGGAGAGGTCTGAAGCTTTCTTT. Protein sequence: CASSFPMTGERSEAFF.

This clonotype was seen a few times. The chain recombines TRBV5-5 with TRBJ1-4; possible D gene TRBD1, 6 bases. The CDR3 totals 17 residues. Trimming removed 4 bases at V and 2 bases at J, with 18 bases between. The germline CDR1 and CDR2 sequences are SGHKS and YYEKEE (reference sequence). The CDR3 bases are TGTGCCAGCAGCCGACGGACAGATATACACACTAATGAAAAACTGTTTTTT. Protein product: CASSRRTDIHTNEKLFF.

J is TRBJ2-3 and V is TRBV2; D gene ambiguous. Trimming took off 5 bases at V and 9 bases at J, with 12 bases between the two ends. CDR3 length: 12 residues. Germline CDR1 is SNHLY and CDR2 is FYNNEI. This CDR3 reads CASSTQGITQYF. The CDR3 DNA sequence: TGTGCCAGCAGTACCCAAGGGATAACGCAGTATTTT.

The rearrangement joins TRBV11-3 to TRBJ2-6; D is perhaps TRBD1 (6 bases). Looked up from germline, CDR1 is SGHNT and CDR2 is YENEEA. There are 17 residues in the CDR3. Trimming left V 4 bases short and J 0 bases short, with 13 bases between. The CDR3 sequence is CASSWDILGSGANVLTF. The CDR3 bases are TGTGCCAGCAGCTGGGACATACTCGGCTCTGGGGCCAACGTCCTGACTTTC.

This clonotype was detected a few times. The V call is TRBV5-1, the J call TRBJ2-5, with TRBD1 as a possible D gene (5 bases). The CDR3 is made up of 14 amino acids. V lost 2 bases, J lost 1 base, and 9 bases lay in between. Germline CDR1 reads SGHRS; CDR2 reads YFSETQ. The CDR3 sequence is CASSLGEIQETQYF. CDR3 coding DNA: TGCGCCAGCAGCTTAGGGGAAATCCAAGAGACCCAGTACTTC.

This clonotype has just a few counts. This chain joins TRBV6-2 or TRBV6-3 and TRBJ2-5; unclear D gene. This CDR3 spans 10 amino acids. V lost 6 bases to trimming and J lost 7 bases, with 6 bases between them. CDR1 is MNHEY and CDR2 is SVGEGT in the germline V gene. CDR3 sequence: CASSQRTQYF. Written as DNA, the CDR3 is TGTGCCAGCAGCCAGAGGACCCAGTACTTC.

This clonotype has ten or more counts. The chain combines TRBV7-2 with TRBJ1-3; unclear D gene. CDR3 length: 12 amino acids. Germline CDR1 and CDR2: SGHTA and FQGNSA. V was shortened by 2 bases and J by 1 base, with 0 bases between the two germline ends. The CDR3 DNA reads TGTGCCAGCAGCTTATCTGGAAACACCATATATTTT. Protein sequence: CASSLSGNTIYF.

There are a few counts of this clonotype. The chain joins TRBV1 to TRBJ2-1; TRBD2 reflects the table's D call only, with no check against the DNA. TRBV1 is designated a pseudogene. This CDR3 region has 13 residues. CDR3 sequence reads: CTSHRDSDNEQFF. CDR3 bases: TGCACCAGCCACCGGGACTCAGACAATGAGCAGTTCTTC.

In this sample, this clonotype turned up a few times. The chain carries TRBV7-8 and TRBJ2-3; D tentatively reads TRBD1 or TRBD2 (5 bases each). The CDR3 covers 17 residues. Trimming took 2 bases from V and 0 from J, leaving 15 bases between them. In germline, CDR1 is SGHVS, CDR2 FQNEAQ. The CDR3 region has the DNA TGTGCCAGCAGCTTAAAGAGGGGCTACCGTAGCACAGATACGCAGTATTTT. Protein product: CASSLKRGYRSTDTQYF.

This clonotype was counted many times. The V gene is TRBV20-1, the J gene TRBJ2-3; 8 nucleotides align to TRBD2. J gave up 2 bases and V 5 bases, and 6 bases lay outside the gene matches. The CDR3 runs to 14 residues. CDR1 DFQATT and CDR2 SNEGSKA come from the germline V gene (reference sequence). The CDR3 spells CSAGQGLATDTQYF. Here the CDR3 DNA reads TGCAGTGCTGGACAAGGACTAGCCACAGATACGCAGTATTTT.

The rearrangement links TRBV19 to TRBJ1-2; the D gene is possibly TRBD1 (6 bases). The CDR3 sequence is 14 residues long. The V gene's germline CDR1 is LNHDA and CDR2 SQIVND (reference sequence). V lost 7 bases and J 2 bases, leaving 14 bases between the germline ends. Here the CDR3 reads CASKSRQVNYGYTF. The CDR3 DNA reads as TGTGCCAGTAAAAGTCGACAGGTCAACTATGGCTACACCTTC.

This clonotype came up a few times. The V gene is TRBV12-3 or TRBV12-4, the J gene TRBJ1-6; no firm D call. V gave up 5 bases and J gave up 0 bases, with 11 bases separating them. The length of the CDR3 is 16 residues. The CDR3 spells CASSPPVSSYNSPLHF. DNA for the CDR3: TGTGCCAGCAGTCCGCCAGTTAGCTCCTATAATTCACCCCTCCACTTT.

The table lists this clonotype with many counts. The CDR3 sequence: CASRPEVRTEAFF. CDR3 sequence (DNA): TGTGCCAGCAGACCAGAGGTGAGGACTGAAGCTTTCTTT. This chain connects TRBV12-3 or TRBV12-4 to TRBJ1-1, with D unresolved. Trimming took off 6 bases at V and 5 bases at J, with 13 bases between the two ends. There are 13 residues in the CDR3.

This clonotype was observed a handful of times. CDR3 region: CASSDGQGSDTQYF. CDR3 sequence (DNA): TGCGCCAGCAGTGATGGACAGGGTAGCGATACGCAGTATTTT. This chain connects TRBV10-1 to TRBJ2-3, with 8 bases aligning to TRBD1. The CDR3 loop spans 14 amino acids. CDR1 and CDR2 from the germline V gene are WNHNN and SYGVQD (reference sequence). J was trimmed by 6 bases and V by 3 bases; bases with no gene match: 5.

The J gene is TRBJ1-1, the V gene TRBV20-1; TRBD1 matches 7 bases. Germline CDR1 is DFQATT and CDR2 is SNEGSKA (reference sequence). The CDR3 spans 14 residues. J lost 0 bases, V lost 5 bases, and 6 bases had no gene match. DNA of the CDR3: TGCAGTGCTCAGGGGGGAGGGGTGAACACTGAAGCTTTCTTT. It is translated as CSAQGGGVNTEAFF.

This clonotype came up many times. The chain is built from TRBV4-1 and TRBJ2-1, with TRBD2 matching 11 bases. The trim removed 0 bases at V and 9 bases at J, leaving 16 bases unmatched. CDR3 length: 19 residues. CDR1 and CDR2 (germline): MGHRA, YSYEKL. The CDR3 is CASSQDLIFRLAGGTEQFF. For the CDR3, the DNA is TGCGCCAGCAGCCAAGATCTAATATTTAGGCTAGCGGGGGGTACTGAGCAGTTCTTC.

This clonotype was observed a few times. This chain uses TRBV5-1 with TRBJ2-3; no clear D gene. CDR3 size: 14 residues. The V gene's germline CDR1 is SGHRS and CDR2 YFSETQ. V lost 1 base to trimming and J lost 6 bases, with 12 bases between them. Here the CDR3 DNA reads TGCGCCAGCAGCTTGCGGAGTTCCGCGGATACGCAGTATTTT. Protein product: CASSLRSSADTQYF.

This clonotype has only a few counts. The V and J genes are TRBV3-1 and TRBJ2-4; weak D call: TRBD2 (6 bases). The CDR3 extends over 17 amino acids. The V and J ends lost 4 bases and 0 bases respectively, with 16 bases between them. In germline, CDR1 is LGHDT, CDR2 YNNKEL (reference sequence). CDR3 amino acids: CASSRTSGVLAKNIQYF. The CDR3 bases are TGTGCCAGCAGCCGGACCTCGGGAGTTCTAGCCAAAAACATTCAGTACTTC.

This clonotype was seen ten or more times. The rearrangement links TRBV4-1 to TRBJ1-1; unclear D gene. The length of the CDR3 is 15 residues. Germline V lookup: CDR1 MGHRA, CDR2 YSYEKL. V lost 0 bases and J 1 base, leaving 9 bases between the germline ends. CDR3 DNA: TGCGCCAGCAGCCAAGATTTTGTCGGGAACACTGAAGCTTTCTTT. Translating gives CASSQDFVGNTEAFF.

For this clonotype: A much larger clone differs by one base, so this may be a read error. The gene calls are TRBV12-3 or TRBV12-4 and TRBJ2-2; no clear D. The CDR3 has 13 amino acids. The CDR3 protein is CTSRPQNTGELFF. In DNA, the CDR3 is TGTACCAGTCGACCCCAGAACACCGGGGAGCTGTTTTTT.